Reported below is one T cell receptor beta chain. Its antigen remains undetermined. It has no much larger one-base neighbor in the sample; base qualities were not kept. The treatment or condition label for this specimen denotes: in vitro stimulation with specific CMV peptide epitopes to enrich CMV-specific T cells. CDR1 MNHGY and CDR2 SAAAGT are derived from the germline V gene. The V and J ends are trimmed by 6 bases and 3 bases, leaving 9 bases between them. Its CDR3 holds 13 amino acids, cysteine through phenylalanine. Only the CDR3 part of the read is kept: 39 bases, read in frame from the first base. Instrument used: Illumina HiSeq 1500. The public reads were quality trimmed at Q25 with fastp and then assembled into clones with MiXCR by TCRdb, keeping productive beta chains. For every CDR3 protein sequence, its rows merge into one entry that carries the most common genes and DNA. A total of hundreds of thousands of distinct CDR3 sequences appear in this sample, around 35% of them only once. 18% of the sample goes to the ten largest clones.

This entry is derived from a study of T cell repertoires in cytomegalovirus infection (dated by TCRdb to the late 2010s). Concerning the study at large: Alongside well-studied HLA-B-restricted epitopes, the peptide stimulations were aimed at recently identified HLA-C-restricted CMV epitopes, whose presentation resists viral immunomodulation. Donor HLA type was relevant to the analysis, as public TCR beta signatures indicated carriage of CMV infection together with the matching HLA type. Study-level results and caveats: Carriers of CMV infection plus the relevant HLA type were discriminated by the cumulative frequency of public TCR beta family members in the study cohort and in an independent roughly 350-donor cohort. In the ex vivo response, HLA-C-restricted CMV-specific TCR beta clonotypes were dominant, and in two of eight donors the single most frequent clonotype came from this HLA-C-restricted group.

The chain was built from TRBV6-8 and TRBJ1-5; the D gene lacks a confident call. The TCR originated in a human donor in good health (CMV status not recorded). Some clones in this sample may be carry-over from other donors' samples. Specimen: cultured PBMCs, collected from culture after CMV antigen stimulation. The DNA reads TGTGCCAGCAGCTCGAGCCACAATCAGCCCCAGCATTTT. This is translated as CASSSSHNQPQHF.